Reported below is one T cell receptor beta chain. Its antigen remains unknown. Measured with immunoSEQ multiplex PCR; TCRdb has only the in-frame clones, and not every one. The sample lists 100,000 to 150,000 clones, around 82% seen once, with 5.8% in the top ten. The data were taken from a study of radiation and T cells in renal cell carcinoma. Overall study findings and caveats: From baseline, blood top tumor clonotypes peaked at 2 weeks post-radiation.

The CDR3 loop spans 14 amino acids. Regarding time point: blood 2 weeks post-SBRT. As to treatment: 15 Gy SBRT to primary tumor, nephrectomy 4 weeks later. Serial blood draws occurred at baseline and 2 and 4 weeks post-SBRT. The chain employs TRBV12-2 and TRBJ1-2; the table's D call, TRBD1, was not checked against the DNA. TRBV12-2 is a pseudogene segment. This clonotype was sampled from a man over 45 with renal cell carcinoma. The material was blood, obtained from a patient whose treatment included radiotherapy and nephrectomy. CDR3 in amino acids: CASRTKGFNYGYTF. In DNA, the CDR3 is TGTGCAAGTCGCACCAAGGGGTTTAACTATGGCTACACCTTC.